This record looks at one T cell receptor beta chain sequence and its context. Its antigen is as yet unknown. The data derive from a study of shared clonotypes between healthy human individuals. Sequencing was at deep level. Over several immunoSEQ plates, each subset's genomic DNA was distributed in even portions. The assay was immunoSEQ multiplex PCR, and TCRdb's table has in-frame clones only and misses some. The repertoire consists of over a million clones, with 75% occurring once and the leading ten covering about 1.5%. CDR3 length: 14 residues. The germline V gene has CDR1 MNHEY and CDR2 SMNVEV (reference sequence). V lost 5 bases to trimming and J lost 1 base, with 9 bases between them. Whole-study results and caveats: Generally, naive subsets came out with larger estimated richness than memory subsets.

In the CD4+ fraction, cells were divided into CD45RA+ naive and CD45RA-negative memory subsets. This clonotype originated in a man between 18 and 35 years old in good health. Material for sequencing was memory CD4+ T cells sorted from blood. The sample's subset: CD45RA-negative fraction. V usage is TRBV27 and J usage is TRBJ2-1; D ambiguous. The CDR3, as DNA: TGTGCCAGCAGTATAGGTAGGTCCTACAATGAGCAGTTCTTC. The encoded protein is CASSIGRSYNEQFF.